Following are 24 T cell receptor beta chains from one sample sequenced in a study of blood T cell repertoires in COVID-19. TCRdb's copy holds only in-frame clones and misses some; the assay was immunoSEQ multiplex PCR. The sample yields over 150,000 clones, roughly 80% seen once. Sequencing used PBMCs or T cells enriched from blood (not recorded which). The receptors stem from a man between 50 and 59 years old who had recovered from COVID-19.

CDR3 coding DNA: TGTGCCAGCAGTTTCGGGGGGACTGGGGCCGGGGAGCTGTTTTTT. This sequence encodes CASSFGGTGAGELFF. The rearrangement links TRBV6-5 to TRBJ2-2; 7 bases fit TRBD2. The CDR3 is 15 amino acids. The J segment lost 6 bases and the V segment lost 4 bases, leaving 8 bases of the junction unmatched. Germline V gene data show CDR1 as MNHEY and CDR2 as SVGAGI.

The chain combines TRBV15 with TRBJ2-7; TRBD2 might be the D (6 bases). The CDR3 consists of 12 residues. Trimming pared 1 base from V and 7 bases from J, leaving 8 bases between. From germline, CDR1 is LNHNV and CDR2 YYDKDF (reference sequence). DNA of the CDR3: TGTGCCACCAGCAGAGTCAGCGGGGAGCAGTACTTC. This encodes CATSRVSGEQYF.

CDR3 sequence (DNA): TGTGCCACCAGCAGCTTACAGGGGGCGCGAGATGGCTACACCTTC. It codes for CATSSLQGARDGYTF. The chain is built from TRBV15 and TRBJ1-2; the match to TRBD1 covers 9 bases. Trimming took 3 bases from V and 6 from J; bases not matched to a gene: 8. The CDR3 spans 15 residues. The germline CDR1 and CDR2 sequences are LNHNV and YYDKDF (reference sequence).

A single count supports this clone. The chain joins TRBV7-8 to TRBJ1-3; the match to TRBD1 covers 7 bases. Germline V gene sequence: CDR1 SGHVS, CDR2 FQNEAQ. The CDR3 covers 17 residues. V lost 5 bases and J lost 2; bases outside the gene matches: 12. Here the CDR3 reads CASSDTGALLTGNTIYF. CDR3 coding DNA: TGTGCCAGCAGCGATACAGGGGCCTTGCTGACTGGAAACACCATATATTTT.

The chain links TRBV11-2 to TRBJ2-7; 7 bases match TRBD1. Germline loops: CDR1 SGHAT, CDR2 FQNNGV. After removal of 0 bases from V and 0 bases from J, the junction contained 5 bases not matched to a gene. This CDR3 contains 16 residues. The CDR3 protein is CASSLEGQTSSYEQYF. The DNA of the CDR3 is TGTGCCAGCAGCTTAGAGGGACAGACCAGCTCCTACGAGCAGTACTTC.

CDR3 amino acids: CASSPRGGSNEQFF. The CDR3 bases are TGTGCCAGCTCACCACGGGGGGGGTCGAATGAGCAGTTCTTC. This chain connects TRBV18 to TRBJ2-1, with TRBD2 identical over 7 bases. The ends lost 1 base at V and 7 bases at J; junction bases unmatched: 4. The CDR3 has 14 amino acids. Germline values: CDR1 KGHSH, CDR2 LQKENI.

The V call is TRBV15, the J call TRBJ2-1; TRBD1 agrees at 8 bases. CDR1 is LNHNV, CDR2 YYDKDF, per germline (reference sequence). The CDR3 is 18 residues long. J was trimmed by 0 bases and V by 4 bases; bases with no gene match: 11. The CDR3 DNA sequence: TGTGCCACCAGCACCCTAGTACTCGGGACAGGCTCCTACAATGAGCAGTTCTTC. It translates to CATSTLVLGTGSYNEQFF.

The V and J genes are TRBV27 and TRBJ2-5, with 9 nucleotides matching TRBD1. This CDR3 region has 14 residues. CDR1 and CDR2 from the germline V gene are MNHEY and SMNVEV (reference sequence). V was clipped by 4 bases and J by 3 bases; unmatched bases: 3. CDR3: CASSSGTGKETQYF. CDR3 in DNA: TGTGCCAGCAGTTCCGGGACAGGGAAAGAGACCCAGTACTTC.

V gene TRBV5-6 combines with J gene TRBJ1-2; the match to TRBD1 covers 11 bases. Germline V gene data show CDR1 as SGHDT and CDR2 as YYEEEE. The CDR3 spans 16 residues. The V gene end was trimmed by 1 base and the J gene end by 7 bases; junction bases not matched to a gene: 9. Here the CDR3 reads CASSLRGTGGKIGYTF. In DNA form, the CDR3 reads TGTGCCAGCAGCTTGCGCGGGACAGGGGGGAAAATTGGCTACACCTTC.

The V and J genes are TRBV11-1 and TRBJ2-7, with D tentatively TRBD1 (5 bases). The CDR3 runs 14 residues. Germline V gene lookup returns CDR1 SGHAT and CDR2 FQDESV (reference sequence). With 3 bases removed from V and 4 bases from J, the gap between germline ends came to 13 bases. CDR3 protein: CASSLAGPRYEQYF. The CDR3 bases are TGTGCCAGCAGCTTGGCAGGGCCAAGATACGAGCAGTACTTC.

The chain combines TRBV28 with TRBJ1-5; perhaps TRBD1 as D (5 bases). The germline V gene encodes CDR1 MDHEN and CDR2 SYDVKM. Trimming removed 2 bases from V and 7 bases from J, with 21 bases in between. This CDR3 region has 17 residues. The DNA of the CDR3 is TGTGCCAGCAGTTTAAGGCTTGGGGCAGGGCGGAGACAGCCCCAGCATTTT. It specifies CASSLRLGAGRRQPQHF.

The chain has TRBV5-3 and TRBJ1-1, with TRBD1 as a possible D gene (5 bases). TRBV5-3 is an open reading frame, and its role is uncertain. The length of the CDR3 is 13 residues. Trimming took 0 bases from V and 11 from J, leaving 14 bases between them. The CDR3 DNA follows: TGTGCCAGAAGCTTGGAACAGCGCCGGGGGGCTTTCTTT. It codes for CARSLEQRRGAFF.

The chain couples TRBV6-5 to TRBJ2-1, with D maybe TRBD1 (5 bases). The CDR3 totals 15 residues. Germline V CDR1 and CDR2: MNHEY, SVGAGI. The V gene lost 0 bases and the J gene lost 9 bases, with 15 bases spanning the gap. The CDR3 here is CASSYSGQGPTEQFF. CDR3 DNA sequence: TGTGCCAGCAGTTACTCCGGGCAGGGTCCGACTGAGCAGTTCTTC.

The chain links TRBV5-6 to TRBJ2-3, with 10 bases lining up with TRBD1. V dropped 3 bases and J dropped 4; count of bases not matched to a gene: 2. CDR3 size: 14 residues. CDR1 is SGHDT, CDR2 YYEEEE, per germline. The CDR3 here is CASSSGQGADTQYF. In DNA, the CDR3 is TGTGCCAGCAGCTCCGGACAGGGGGCAGATACGCAGTATTTT.

This clone was seen just once. V is TRBV3-1 (or the pseudogene TRBV3-2) and J is TRBJ1-3, with 9 nucleotides matching TRBD1. The CDR3 covers 13 residues. Germline V gives CDR1 LGHDT, CDR2 YNNKEL (reference sequence). V was clipped by 5 bases and J by 4 bases; unmatched bases: 0. For the CDR3, the DNA is TGTGCCAGCAGCGGGACAGGGGGAAACACCATATATTTT. It yields the protein CASSGTGGNTIYF.

The V gene is TRBV19, the J gene TRBJ1-5; TRBD1 matches 10 bases. V lost 6 bases, J lost 7 bases, and 6 bases stayed unmatched. Germline V gene lookup returns CDR1 LNHDA and CDR2 SQIVND (reference sequence). The CDR3 consists of 14 residues. The CDR3 here is CASSPGQGFQPQHF. In nucleotides, the CDR3 is TGTGCCAGTAGCCCGGGACAGGGGTTCCAGCCCCAGCATTTT. The full variable domain, with the rest looked up from reference TRBV19 and TRBJ1-5, is DGGITQSPKYLFRKEGQNVTLSCEQNLNHDAMYWYRQDPGQGLRLIYYSQIVNDFQKGDIAEGYSVSREKKESFPLTVTSAQKNPTAFYLCASSPGQGFQPQHFGDGTRLSIL.

The chain couples TRBV29-1 to TRBJ2-5, with 10 bases matching TRBD2. Germline lookup yields CDR1 SQVTM and CDR2 ANQGSEA. J lost 2 bases, V lost 7 bases, and 10 bases had no gene match. This CDR3 is 15 amino acids long. The CDR3 here is CSAPLAGGIQETQYF. The DNA for the CDR3 is TGCAGCGCACCCTTAGCGGGGGGAATACAAGAGACCCAGTACTTC.

This sequence joins TRBV6-5 and TRBJ2-4, with 7 bases aligning to TRBD1. The germline V gene has CDR1 MNHEY and CDR2 SVGAGI. This CDR3 is built from 15 residues. J lost 0 bases, V lost 6 bases, and 5 bases had no gene match. CDR3 sequence: CASRTGNLAKNIQYF. In nucleotides, the CDR3 is TGTGCCAGCAGGACAGGGAACCTAGCCAAAAACATTCAGTACTTC.

The V call is TRBV2, the J call TRBJ1-6; 7 bases are a match to TRBD1. Germline V CDR1 and CDR2: SNHLY, FYNNEI. CDR3 length equals 15 residues. Losses at the gene ends were 6 bases for V and 7 bases for J; bases not matched to a gene: 9. CDR3 nucleotides: TGTGCCAGCAGAGAGTGGGACAGCGGCAATTCACCCCTCCACTTT. It translates to CASREWDSGNSPLHF.

This chain links TRBV7-2 with TRBJ1-1, with 7 bases matching TRBD1. The trim removed 1 base at V and 6 bases at J, leaving 11 bases unmatched. The CDR3 is 16 amino acids. Per germline, CDR1 SGHTA and CDR2 FQGNSA. As DNA, the CDR3 is TGTGCCAGCAGCTTAGAAGGGGGCGGAAGATACGCTGAAGCTTTCTTT. Amino acids: CASSLEGGGRYAEAFF. Full variable domain (missing parts from reference TRBV7-2 and TRBJ1-1): GAGVSQSPSNKVTEKGKDVELRCDPISGHTALYWYRQSLGQGLEFLIYFQGNSAPDKSGLPSDRFSAERTGGSVSTLTIQRTQQEDSAVYLCASSLEGGGRYAEAFFGQGTRLTVV.

The chain is built from TRBV4-3 and TRBJ2-7; possible D gene TRBD1, 5 bases. Germline CDR1 is LGHNA and CDR2 is YSLEER. With 3 bases removed from V and 3 bases from J, the gap between germline ends came to 12 bases. CDR3 length: 14 amino acids. The CDR3 loop is CASSHTTGHYEQYF. As DNA, the CDR3 is TGCGCCAGCAGCCATACAACAGGTCACTACGAGCAGTACTTC.

The rearrangement uses TRBV6-1 and TRBJ1-6; 8 bases map to TRBD1. Germline V lookup: CDR1 MNHNS, CDR2 SASEGT. The CDR3 spans 17 residues. The V gene end was trimmed by 1 base and the J gene end by 0 bases; junction bases not matched to a gene: 2. CDR3 coding DNA: TGTGCCAGCAGTGAAGGACAGGGGAGCTCCTATAATTCACCCCTCCACTTT. Translated, it gives CASSEGQGSSYNSPLHF.

The rearrangement links TRBV29-1 to TRBJ2-2, with a weak D call TRBD1 (5 bases). The length of the CDR3 is 13 residues. V was trimmed by 5 bases and J by 4 bases, leaving 11 bases between them. CDR1 and CDR2 (germline): SQVTM, ANQGSEA. CDR3 in DNA: TGCAGCGTTAAGGACATAGTCACCGGGGAGCTGTTTTTT. Amino acids: CSVKDIVTGELFF.

J is TRBJ1-2 and V is TRBV30, with 11 bases aligning to TRBD1. The CDR3 is made up of 16 amino acids. Germline trimming cut 0 bases from V and 8 bases from J; bases unmatched to any gene: 11. The germline V gene has CDR1 GTSNPN and CDR2 SVGIG (reference sequence). CDR3 sequence reads: CAWSVPIGQGARGYTF. DNA of the CDR3: TGTGCCTGGAGTGTCCCCATCGGACAGGGGGCTAGAGGCTACACCTTC.